This TCR beta chain was captured by sequencing in a study of blood T cells in healthy people across ages. The CDR3 sequence is 12 residues long. CDR1 KGHDR and CDR2 SFDVKD come from the germline V gene. Trimming removed 3 bases from V and 4 bases from J, with 3 bases in between. Study-wide points: Observed TCR beta diversity per million T cells went down as age went up. This fall followed a roughly linear course with age. Not knowing donor CMV status may have confounded expanded clonotype changes.

A J-beta primer mix and a sample-barcoded 5' primer were used in a second PCR of roughly 6 to 11 cycles. MiXCR, applied by TCRdb to the 5' RACE reads, yields one record per CDR3 protein. The table records over a million distinct CDR3 sequences, less than 50% of them present only once. As regards this clonotype: Its antigen is not identified.

Sequencing input: blood. The TCR originated in a woman in her sixties in good health. This sequence joins TRBV24-1 and TRBJ2-1, with D uncertain. In nucleotides, the CDR3 is TGTGCCACCAGTGATGCATACAATGAGCAGTTCTTC. Translation gives CATSDAYNEQFF.